This TCR beta chain was profiled in a study of CXCR3-negative and CXCR3-positive naive CD8 T cells. Study results and limitations: Against CXCR3-negative naive cells, CXCR3-positive naive cells showed more hydrophobic TRB CDR3s. The TRBV-TRBJ usage of naive CXCR3-negative and CXCR3-positive cells was similar, but that of memory cells differed. With surface CD5 comparable between naive subsets, TCR strength was estimated using properties derived from the TRB CDR3.

Looked up from germline, CDR1 is LGHNA and CDR2 is YSLEER. This CDR3 is 15 amino acids long. Details on this clonotype: Antigen unknown.

With UMI labels, 5' RACE was used to prepare the TRB cDNA libraries. Using the 5' RACE reads, TCRdb records one entry per CDR3 protein without DNA. This table holds 120,000 to 150,000 distinct CDR3 sequences. The genes are TRBV4-3 and TRBJ2-7. The specimen sequenced was naive CXCR3+ CD8+ T cells from blood. The subset is: CD45RO-CCR7+CD27+CD95- naive CD8+ T cells expressing CXCR3 (TNR3+). This receptor was identified in a human donor in good health. Some clones in this sample may be carry-over from other donors' samples. CDR3 sequence reads: CASSITRAGTYEQYF.